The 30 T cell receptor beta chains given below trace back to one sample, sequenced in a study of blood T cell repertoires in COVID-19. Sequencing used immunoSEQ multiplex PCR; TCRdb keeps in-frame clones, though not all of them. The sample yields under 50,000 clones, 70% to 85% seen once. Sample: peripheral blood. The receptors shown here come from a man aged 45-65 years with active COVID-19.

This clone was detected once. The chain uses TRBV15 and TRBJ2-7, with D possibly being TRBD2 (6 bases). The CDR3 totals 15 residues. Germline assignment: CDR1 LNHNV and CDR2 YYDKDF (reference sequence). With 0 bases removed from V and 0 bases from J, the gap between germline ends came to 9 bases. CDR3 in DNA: TGTGCCACCAGCAGAGATCGGGGGAGCTCCTACGAGCAGTACTTC. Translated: CATSRDRGSSYEQYF.

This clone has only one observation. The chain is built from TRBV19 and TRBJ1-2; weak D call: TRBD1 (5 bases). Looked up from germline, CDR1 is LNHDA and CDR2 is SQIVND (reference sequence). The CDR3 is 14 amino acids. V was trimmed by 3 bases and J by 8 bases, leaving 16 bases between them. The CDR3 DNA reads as TGTGCCAGTAGTATCTCCCCATGGGGGGACGGCTACACCTTC. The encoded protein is CASSISPWGDGYTF.

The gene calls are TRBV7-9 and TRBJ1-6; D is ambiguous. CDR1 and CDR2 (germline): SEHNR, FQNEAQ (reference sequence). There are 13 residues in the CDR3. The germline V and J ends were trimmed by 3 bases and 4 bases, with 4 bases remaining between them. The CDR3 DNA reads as TGTGCCAGCAGCTTTAGTTATAATTCACCCCTCCACTTT. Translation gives CASSFSYNSPLHF.

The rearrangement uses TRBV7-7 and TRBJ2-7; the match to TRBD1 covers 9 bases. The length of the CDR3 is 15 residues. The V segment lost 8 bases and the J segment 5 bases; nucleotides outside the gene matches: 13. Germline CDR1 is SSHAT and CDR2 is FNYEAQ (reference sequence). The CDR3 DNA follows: TGTGCCAGCCAGCCCGGGACAGGGTTTTCCCACGAGCAGTACTTC. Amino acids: CASQPGTGFSHEQYF.

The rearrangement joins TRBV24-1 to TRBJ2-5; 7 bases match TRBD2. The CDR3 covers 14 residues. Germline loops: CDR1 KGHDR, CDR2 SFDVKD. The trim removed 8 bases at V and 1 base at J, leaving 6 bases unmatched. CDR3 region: CATKASGSQETQYF. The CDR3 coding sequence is TGTGCCACCAAGGCTAGCGGATCCCAAGAGACCCAGTACTTC.

The CDR3 sequence is CASSPTGTGYGYTF. The CDR3, as DNA: TGTGCCAGCAGCCCCACCGGGACAGGCTATGGCTACACCTTC. This chain uses TRBV14 with TRBJ1-2; 8 bases fit TRBD1. Germline V gene lookup returns CDR1 SGHDN and CDR2 FVKESK. This CDR3 spans 14 amino acids. Unmatched junction bases numbered 5, after V lost 4 bases and J lost 4 bases.

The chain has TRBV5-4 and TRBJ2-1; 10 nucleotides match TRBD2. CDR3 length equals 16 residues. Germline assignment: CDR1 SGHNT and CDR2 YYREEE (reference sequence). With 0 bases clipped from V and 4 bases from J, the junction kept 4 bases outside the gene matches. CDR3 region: CASSLDPSGGYNEQFF. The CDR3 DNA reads TGTGCCAGCAGCTTGGACCCTAGCGGGGGTTACAATGAGCAGTTCTTC.

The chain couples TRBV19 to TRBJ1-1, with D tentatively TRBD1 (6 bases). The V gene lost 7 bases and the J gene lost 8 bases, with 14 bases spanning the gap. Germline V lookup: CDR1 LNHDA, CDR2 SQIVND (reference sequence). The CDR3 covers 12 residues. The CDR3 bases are TGTGCCAGTACCGCTCCCGGGACAGAAGCTTTCTTT. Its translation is CASTAPGTEAFF.

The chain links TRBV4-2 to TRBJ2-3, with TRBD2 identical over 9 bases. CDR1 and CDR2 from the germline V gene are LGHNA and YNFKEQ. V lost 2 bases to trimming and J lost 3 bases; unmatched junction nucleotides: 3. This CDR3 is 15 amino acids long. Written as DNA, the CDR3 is TGTGCCAGCAGCCAACTAGCGGGGACTACAGATACGCAGTATTTT. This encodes CASSQLAGTTDTQYF.

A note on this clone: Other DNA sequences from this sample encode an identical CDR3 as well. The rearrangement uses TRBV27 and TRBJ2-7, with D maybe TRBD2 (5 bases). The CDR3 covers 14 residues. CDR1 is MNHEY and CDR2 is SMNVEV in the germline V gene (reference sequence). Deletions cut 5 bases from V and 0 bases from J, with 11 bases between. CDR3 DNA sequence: TGTGCCAGCAGTCCGACTACATCCTCCTACGAGCAGTACTTC. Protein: CASSPTTSSYEQYF.

CDR3 in DNA: TGTGCCAGTAGTATTTACAGAAGCTCTGGAAACACCATATATTTT. Its translation is CASSIYRSSGNTIYF. The chain uses TRBV19 and TRBJ1-3, with D unresolved. Deletions cut 3 bases from V and 0 bases from J, with 9 bases between. The CDR3 consists of 15 residues. CDR1 and CDR2 (germline): LNHDA, SQIVND (reference sequence).

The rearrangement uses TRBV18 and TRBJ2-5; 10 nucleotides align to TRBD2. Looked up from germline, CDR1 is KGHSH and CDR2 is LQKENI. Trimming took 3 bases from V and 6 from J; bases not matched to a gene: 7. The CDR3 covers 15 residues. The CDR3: CASSPSGGARKTQYF. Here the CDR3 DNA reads TGTGCCAGCTCACCGAGCGGGGGGGCCCGGAAGACCCAGTACTTC.

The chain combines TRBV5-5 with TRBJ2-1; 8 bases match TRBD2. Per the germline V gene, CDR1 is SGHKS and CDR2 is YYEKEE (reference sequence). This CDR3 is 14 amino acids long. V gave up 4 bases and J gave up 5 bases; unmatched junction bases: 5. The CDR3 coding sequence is TGTGCCAGCAGCCTCGGGACTAGTGACAATGAGCAGTTCTTC. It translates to CASSLGTSDNEQFF.

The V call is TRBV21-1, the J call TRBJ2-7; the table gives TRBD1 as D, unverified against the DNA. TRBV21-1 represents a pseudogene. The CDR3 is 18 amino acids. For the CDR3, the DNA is TGTGCCAGCAGCAAAAGGCCCCGGACAGGGGGTTACTCCTACGAGCAGTACTTC. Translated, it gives CASSKRPRTGGYSYEQYF.

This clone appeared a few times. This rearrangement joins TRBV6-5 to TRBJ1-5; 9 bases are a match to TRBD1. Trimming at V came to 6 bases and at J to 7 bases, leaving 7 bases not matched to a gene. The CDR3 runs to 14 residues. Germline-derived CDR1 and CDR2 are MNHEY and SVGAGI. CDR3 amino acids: CASSPGQGRQPQHF. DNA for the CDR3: TGTGCCAGCAGCCCAGGACAGGGGAGGCAGCCCCAGCATTTT.

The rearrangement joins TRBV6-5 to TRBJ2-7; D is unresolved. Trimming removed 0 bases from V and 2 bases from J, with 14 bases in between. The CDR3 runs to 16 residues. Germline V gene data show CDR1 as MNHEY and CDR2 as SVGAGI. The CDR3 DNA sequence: TGTGCCAGCAGTTACTCGATACCCGGGTCTCCCTACGAGCAGTACTTC. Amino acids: CASSYSIPGSPYEQYF.

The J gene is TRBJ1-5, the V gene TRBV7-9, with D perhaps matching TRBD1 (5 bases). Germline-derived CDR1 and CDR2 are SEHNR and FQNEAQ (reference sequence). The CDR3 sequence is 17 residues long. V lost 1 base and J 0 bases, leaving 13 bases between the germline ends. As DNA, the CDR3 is TGTGCCAGCAGCTTAGGGGGCCCAGGGCTTAGCAATCAGCCCCAGCATTTT. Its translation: CASSLGGPGLSNQPQHF.

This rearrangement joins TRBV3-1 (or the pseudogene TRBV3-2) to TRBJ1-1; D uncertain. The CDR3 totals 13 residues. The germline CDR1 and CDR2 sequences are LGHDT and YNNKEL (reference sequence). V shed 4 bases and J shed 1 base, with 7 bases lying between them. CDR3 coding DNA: TGTGCCAGCAGCCCCTATGAGAACACTGAAGCTTTCTTT. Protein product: CASSPYENTEAFF.

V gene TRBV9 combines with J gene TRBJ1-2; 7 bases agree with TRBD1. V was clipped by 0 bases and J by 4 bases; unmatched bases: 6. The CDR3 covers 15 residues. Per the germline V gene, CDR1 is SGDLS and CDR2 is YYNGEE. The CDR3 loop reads CASSVEAGGFYGYTF. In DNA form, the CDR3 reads TGTGCCAGCAGCGTAGAGGCAGGGGGTTTCTATGGCTACACCTTC.

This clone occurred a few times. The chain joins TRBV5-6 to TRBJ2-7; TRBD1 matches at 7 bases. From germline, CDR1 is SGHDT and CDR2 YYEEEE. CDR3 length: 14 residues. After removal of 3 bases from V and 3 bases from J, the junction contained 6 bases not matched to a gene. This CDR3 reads CASSSRTGIYEQYF. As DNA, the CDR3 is TGTGCCAGCAGCTCACGGACAGGCATCTACGAGCAGTACTTC.

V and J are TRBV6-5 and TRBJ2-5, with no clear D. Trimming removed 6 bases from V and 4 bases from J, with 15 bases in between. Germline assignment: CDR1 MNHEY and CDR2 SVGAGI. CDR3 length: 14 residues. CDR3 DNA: TGTGCCAGCAGCCGAACCTGGTCGGGAGAGACCCAGTACTTC. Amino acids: CASSRTWSGETQYF.

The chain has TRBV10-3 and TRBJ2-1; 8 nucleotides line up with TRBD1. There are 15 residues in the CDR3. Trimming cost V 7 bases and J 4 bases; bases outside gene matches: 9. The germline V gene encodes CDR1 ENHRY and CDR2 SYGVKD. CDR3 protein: CAINAGTGGYNEQFF. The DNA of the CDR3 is TGTGCCATCAACGCCGGGACAGGAGGGTACAATGAGCAGTTCTTC.

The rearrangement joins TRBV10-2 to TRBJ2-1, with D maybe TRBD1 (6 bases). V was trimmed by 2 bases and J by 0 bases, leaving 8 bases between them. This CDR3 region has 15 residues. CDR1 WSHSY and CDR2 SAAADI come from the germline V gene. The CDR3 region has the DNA TGCGCCAGCAGTGAGGTGGACAGCTCCTACAATGAGCAGTTCTTC. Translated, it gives CASSEVDSSYNEQFF.

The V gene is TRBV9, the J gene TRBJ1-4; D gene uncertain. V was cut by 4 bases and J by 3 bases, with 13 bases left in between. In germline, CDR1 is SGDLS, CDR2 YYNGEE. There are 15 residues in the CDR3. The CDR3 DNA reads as TGTGCCAGCAGCCCCCAGTTACAGCCTAATGAAAAACTGTTTTTT. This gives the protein CASSPQLQPNEKLFF.

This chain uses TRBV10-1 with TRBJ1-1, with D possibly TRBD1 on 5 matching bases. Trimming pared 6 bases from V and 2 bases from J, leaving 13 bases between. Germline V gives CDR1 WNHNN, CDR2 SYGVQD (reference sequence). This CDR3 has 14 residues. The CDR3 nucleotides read TGCGCCAGCAGGGAAGGCGGGGGAAACACTGAAGCTTTCTTT. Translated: CASREGGGNTEAFF.

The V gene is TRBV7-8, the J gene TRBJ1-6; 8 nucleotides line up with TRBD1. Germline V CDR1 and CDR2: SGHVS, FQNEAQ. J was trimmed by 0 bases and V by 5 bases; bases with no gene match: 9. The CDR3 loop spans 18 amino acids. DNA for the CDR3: TGTGCCAGCAGCCATTTGACAGGGGCAGGCTCCTATAATTCACCCCTCCACTTT. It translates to CASSHLTGAGSYNSPLHF.

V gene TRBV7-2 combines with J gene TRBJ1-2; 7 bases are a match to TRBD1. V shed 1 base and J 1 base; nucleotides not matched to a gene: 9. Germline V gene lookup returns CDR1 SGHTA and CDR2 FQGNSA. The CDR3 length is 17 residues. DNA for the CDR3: TGTGCCAGCAGCTTAGAGGGTCAGGGGGTGGTTAACTATGGCTACACCTTC. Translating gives CASSLEGQGVVNYGYTF.

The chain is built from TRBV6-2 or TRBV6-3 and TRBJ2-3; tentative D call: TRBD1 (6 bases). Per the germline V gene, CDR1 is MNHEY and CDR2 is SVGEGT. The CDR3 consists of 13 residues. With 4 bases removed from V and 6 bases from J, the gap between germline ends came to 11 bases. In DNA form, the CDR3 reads TGTGCCAGCAGTTCCGGACAGTCGGATACGCAGTATTTT. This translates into CASSSGQSDTQYF.

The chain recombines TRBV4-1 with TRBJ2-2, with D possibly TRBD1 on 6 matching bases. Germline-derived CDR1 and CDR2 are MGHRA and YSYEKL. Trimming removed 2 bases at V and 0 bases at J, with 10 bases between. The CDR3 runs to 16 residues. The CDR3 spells CASSQYSGANTGELFF. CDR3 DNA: TGCGCCAGCAGCCAATACTCAGGGGCGAACACCGGGGAGCTGTTTTTT.

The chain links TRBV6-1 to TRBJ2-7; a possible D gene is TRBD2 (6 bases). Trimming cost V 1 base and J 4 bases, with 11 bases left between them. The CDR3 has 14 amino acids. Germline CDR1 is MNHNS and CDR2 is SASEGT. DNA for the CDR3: TGTGCCAGCAGTGAAGTTGGGAGGATTTACGAGCAGTACTTC. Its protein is CASSEVGRIYEQYF.